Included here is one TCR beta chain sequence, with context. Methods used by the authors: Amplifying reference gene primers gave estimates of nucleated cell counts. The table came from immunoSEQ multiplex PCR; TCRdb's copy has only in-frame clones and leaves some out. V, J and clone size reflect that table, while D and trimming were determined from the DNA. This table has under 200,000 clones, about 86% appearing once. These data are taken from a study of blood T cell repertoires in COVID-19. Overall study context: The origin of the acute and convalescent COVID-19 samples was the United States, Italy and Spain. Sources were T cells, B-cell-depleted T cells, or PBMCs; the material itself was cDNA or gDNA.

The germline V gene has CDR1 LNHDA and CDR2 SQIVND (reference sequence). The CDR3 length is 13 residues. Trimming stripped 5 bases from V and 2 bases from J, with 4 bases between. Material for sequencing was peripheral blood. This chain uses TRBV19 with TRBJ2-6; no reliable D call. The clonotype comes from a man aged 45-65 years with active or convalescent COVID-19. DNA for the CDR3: TGTGCCAGTAGTCCCACTGGGGCCAACGTCCTGACTTTC. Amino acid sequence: CASSPTGANVLTF.